The clone carrying this TCR beta chain was recorded a few times. Its matching antigen is unknown. This entry comes from a study of human T cells and chemical hapten exposure. Study overall: Minor pooled library volume differences mainly drove per-sample TCR yield variation. Overall study findings and caveats: The number of TCRs over 1 in 1000 frequency stayed unchanged after DPC.

Germline-derived CDR1 and CDR2 are SQVTM and ANQGSEA. Trimming left V 5 bases short and J 5 bases short, with 19 bases between. The length of the CDR3 is 14 residues. Library preparation tagged each individual cDNA molecule with a unique molecular identifier. Methods used by the authors: Sequenced samples showed a median of approximately 100,000 TCRs each, with counts running from about 20,000 to 690,000. From the RACE reads, TCRdb called clonotypes with MiXCR, one entry per CDR3 protein. V and J calls and clone size were set by TCRdb, not the authors. The table includes approximately 77,000 distinct CDR3 sequences, 7% to 8% detected once. The sample's time point: patch test 1, 2 weeks after DPC sensitization. Indicated treatment: therapeutic diphenylcyclopropenone sensitization with weekly scalp DPC.

The chain joins TRBV29-1 to TRBJ2-7; D remains unclear. The sequencing used whole blood, collected in connection with sensitization to the hapten diphenylcyclopropenone (DPC). This clonotype was obtained from a woman in her 30s with alopecia areata. Some clones in this sample may be carry-over from other donors' samples. In DNA, the CDR3 is TGCAGCGTTTCCAGTCTAAGGGTTCCCGACGAGCAGTACTTC. Translation: CSVSSLRVPDEQYF.